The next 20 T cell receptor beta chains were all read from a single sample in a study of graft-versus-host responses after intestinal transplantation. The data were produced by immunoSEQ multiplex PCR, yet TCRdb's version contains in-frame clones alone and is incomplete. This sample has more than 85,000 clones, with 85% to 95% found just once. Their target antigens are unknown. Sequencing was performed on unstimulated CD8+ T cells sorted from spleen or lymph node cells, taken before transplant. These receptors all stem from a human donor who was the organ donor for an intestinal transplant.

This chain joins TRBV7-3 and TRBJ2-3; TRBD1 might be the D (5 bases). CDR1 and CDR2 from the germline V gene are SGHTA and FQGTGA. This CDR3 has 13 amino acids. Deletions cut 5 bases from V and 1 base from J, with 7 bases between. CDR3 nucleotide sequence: TGTGCCAGCAGCACGACAGGCACAGATACGCAGTATTTT. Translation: CASSTTGTDTQYF.

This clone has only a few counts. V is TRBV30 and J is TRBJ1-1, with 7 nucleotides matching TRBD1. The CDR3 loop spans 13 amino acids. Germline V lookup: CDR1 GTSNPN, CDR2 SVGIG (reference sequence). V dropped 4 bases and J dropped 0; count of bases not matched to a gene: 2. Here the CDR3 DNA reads TGTGCCTGGACCAGGGGGATGAACACTGAAGCTTTCTTT. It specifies CAWTRGMNTEAFF.

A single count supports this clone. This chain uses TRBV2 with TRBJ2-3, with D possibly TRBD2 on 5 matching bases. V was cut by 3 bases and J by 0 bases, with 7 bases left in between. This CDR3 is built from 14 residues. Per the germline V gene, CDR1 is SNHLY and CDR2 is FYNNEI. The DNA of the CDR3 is TGTGCCAGCAGTGAGTCGGGGAGCACAGATACGCAGTATTTT. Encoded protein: CASSESGSTDTQYF.

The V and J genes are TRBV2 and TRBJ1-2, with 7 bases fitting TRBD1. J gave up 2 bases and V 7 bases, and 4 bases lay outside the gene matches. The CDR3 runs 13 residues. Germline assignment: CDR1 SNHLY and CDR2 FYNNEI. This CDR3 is CASTTGTNYGYTF. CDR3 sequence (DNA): TGTGCCAGCACGACAGGGACCAACTATGGCTACACCTTC.

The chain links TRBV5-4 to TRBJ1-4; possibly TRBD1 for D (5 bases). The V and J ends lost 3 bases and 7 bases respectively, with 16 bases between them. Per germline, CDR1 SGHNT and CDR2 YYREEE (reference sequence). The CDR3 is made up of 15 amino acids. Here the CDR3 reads CASSWGLGGGEKLFF. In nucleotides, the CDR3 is TGTGCCAGCAGCTGGGGTCTGGGGGGAGGTGAAAAACTGTTTTTT.

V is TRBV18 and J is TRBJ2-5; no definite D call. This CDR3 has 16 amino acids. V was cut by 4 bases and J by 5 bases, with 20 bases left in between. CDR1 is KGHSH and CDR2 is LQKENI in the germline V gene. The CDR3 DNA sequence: TGTGCCAGCTCACAGAAGGTGAGGAGTTCTAACGAGACCCAGTACTTC. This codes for CASSQKVRSSNETQYF.

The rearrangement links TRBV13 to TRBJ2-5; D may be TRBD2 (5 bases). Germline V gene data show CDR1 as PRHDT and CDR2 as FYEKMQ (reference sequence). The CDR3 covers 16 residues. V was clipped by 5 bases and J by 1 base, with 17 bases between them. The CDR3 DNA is TGTGCCAGCAGCCAACACCCCAGGACTCTCCAAGAGACCCAGTACTTC. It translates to CASSQHPRTLQETQYF.

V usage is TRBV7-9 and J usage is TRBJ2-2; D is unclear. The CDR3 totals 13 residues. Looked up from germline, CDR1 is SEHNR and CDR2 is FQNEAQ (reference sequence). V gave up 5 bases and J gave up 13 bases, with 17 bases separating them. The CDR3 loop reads CASSPSLGVGLFF. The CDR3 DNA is TGTGCCAGCAGCCCTTCACTGGGCGTGGGGCTGTTTTTT.

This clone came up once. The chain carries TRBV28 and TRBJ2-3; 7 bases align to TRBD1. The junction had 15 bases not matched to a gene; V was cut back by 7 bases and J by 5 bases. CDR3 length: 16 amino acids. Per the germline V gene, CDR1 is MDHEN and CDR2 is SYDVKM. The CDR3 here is CASNSPVGGEGDTQYF. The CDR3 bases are TGTGCCAGCAATTCTCCCGTAGGGGGCGAAGGAGATACGCAGTATTTT.

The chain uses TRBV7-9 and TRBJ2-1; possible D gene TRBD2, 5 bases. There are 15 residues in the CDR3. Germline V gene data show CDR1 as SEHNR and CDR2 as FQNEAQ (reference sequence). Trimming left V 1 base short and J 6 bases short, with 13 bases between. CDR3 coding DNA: TGTGCCAGCAGCTTAGGAGGGAGTTGGTTCAATGAGCAGTTCTTC. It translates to CASSLGGSWFNEQFF.

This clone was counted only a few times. Written as DNA, the CDR3 is TGTGCCAGCAGACACAATAGCGGGATCAAAAACATTCAGTACTTC. It codes for CASRHNSGIKNIQYF. The chain uses TRBV6-5 and TRBJ2-4; 8 bases are shared with TRBD2. This CDR3 is built from 15 residues. From germline, CDR1 is MNHEY and CDR2 SVGAGI. V shed 6 bases, J shed 3 bases, and the junction held 7 bases outside the gene matches.

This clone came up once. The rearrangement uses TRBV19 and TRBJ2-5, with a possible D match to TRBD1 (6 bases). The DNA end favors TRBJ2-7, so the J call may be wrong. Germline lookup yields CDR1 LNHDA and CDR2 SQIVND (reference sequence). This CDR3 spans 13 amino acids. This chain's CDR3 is CASSIGTLNEQYF. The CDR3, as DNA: TGTGCCAGTAGTATCGGGACATTGAACGAGCAGTACTTC.

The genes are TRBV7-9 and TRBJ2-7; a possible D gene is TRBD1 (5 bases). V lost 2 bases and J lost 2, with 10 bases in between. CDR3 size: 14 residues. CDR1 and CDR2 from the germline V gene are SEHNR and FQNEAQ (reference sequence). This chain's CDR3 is CASSLIGAPYEQYF. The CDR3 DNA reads TGTGCCAGCAGCTTAATAGGGGCACCCTACGAGCAGTACTTC.

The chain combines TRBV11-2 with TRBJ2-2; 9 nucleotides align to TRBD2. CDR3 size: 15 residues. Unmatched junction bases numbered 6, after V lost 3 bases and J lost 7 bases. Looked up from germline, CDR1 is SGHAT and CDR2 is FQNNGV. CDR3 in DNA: TGTGCCAGCAGCTTTAGCGGGAGTGTGCTCGGGGAGCTGTTTTTT. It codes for CASSFSGSVLGELFF.

CDR3 sequence (DNA): TGCGCCAGCAGCTTGGTGGTTTACGACAGGGGAAGTATCACAGATACGCAGTATTTT. Protein: CASSLVVYDRGSITDTQYF. The chain couples TRBV5-1 to TRBJ2-3, with TRBD1 matching 8 bases. CDR3 length: 19 residues. V lost 0 bases and J lost 2; bases outside the gene matches: 14. Germline lookup yields CDR1 SGHRS and CDR2 YFSETQ.

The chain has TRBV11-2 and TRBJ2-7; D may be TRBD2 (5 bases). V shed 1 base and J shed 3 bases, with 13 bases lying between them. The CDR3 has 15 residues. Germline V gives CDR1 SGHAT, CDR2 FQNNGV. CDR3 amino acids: CASSLAPAEDYEQYF. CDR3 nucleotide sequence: TGTGCCAGCAGCTTAGCACCGGCGGAGGACTACGAGCAGTACTTC.

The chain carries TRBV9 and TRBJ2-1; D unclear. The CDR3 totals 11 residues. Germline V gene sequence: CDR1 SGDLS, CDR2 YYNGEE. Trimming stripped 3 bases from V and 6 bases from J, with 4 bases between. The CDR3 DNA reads TGTGCCAGCAGCGCCTCCAATGAGCAGTTCTTC. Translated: CASSASNEQFF.

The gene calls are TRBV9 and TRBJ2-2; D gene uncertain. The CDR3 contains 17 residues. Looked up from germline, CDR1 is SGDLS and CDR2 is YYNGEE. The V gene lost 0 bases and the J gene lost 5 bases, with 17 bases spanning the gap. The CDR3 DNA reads TGTGCCAGCAGCGTAGCTACCTCTGTTATATCAACCGGGGAGCTGTTTTTT. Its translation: CASSVATSVISTGELFF.

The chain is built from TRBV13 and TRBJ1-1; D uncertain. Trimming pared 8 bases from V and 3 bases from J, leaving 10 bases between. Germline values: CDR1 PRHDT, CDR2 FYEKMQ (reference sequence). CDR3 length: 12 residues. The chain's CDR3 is CASRRRDTEAFF. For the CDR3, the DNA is TGTGCCAGCCGCCGGCGGGACACTGAAGCTTTCTTT.

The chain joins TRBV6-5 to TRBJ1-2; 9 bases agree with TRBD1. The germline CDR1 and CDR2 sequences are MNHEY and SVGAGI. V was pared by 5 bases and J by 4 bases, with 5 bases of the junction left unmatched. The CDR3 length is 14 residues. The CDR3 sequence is CASSHGTGIYGYTF. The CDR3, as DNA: TGTGCCAGCAGTCACGGGACAGGGATCTATGGCTACACCTTC.